These 19 T cell receptor beta chains originate from one sample sequenced in a study of monozygotic twins with inflammatory bowel disease. TCRdb re-called the 5' RACE reads and catalogs CDR3 proteins one per entry, DNA excluded. Across about 140,000 distinct CDR3 sequences, the top ten clones capture 2% to 2.5% of the sample. Sequencing used blood. The receptors originated from a human donor with ulcerative colitis or Crohn's disease, or a healthy co-twin of an affected twin (not recorded which).

The chain couples TRBV5-1 to TRBJ1-1; the TRBD1 assignment by TCRdb is unverifiable without DNA. CDR1 is SGHRS, CDR2 YFSETQ, per germline. This CDR3 is built from 15 residues. CDR3 sequence reads: CASSLYGTPTFEAFF. Together with reference TRBV5-1 and TRBJ1-1, the CDR3 gives the full variable domain: KAGVTQTPRYLIKTRGQQVTLSCSPISGHRSVSWYQQTPGQGLQFLFEYFSETQRNKGNFPGRFSGRQFSNSRSEMNVSTLELGDSALYLCASSLYGTPTFEAFFGQGTRLTVV.

The rearrangement uses TRBV6-2 or TRBV6-3 and TRBJ1-2. CDR3 length equals 12 residues. The germline V gene encodes CDR1 MNHEY and CDR2 SVGEGT. CDR3 protein: CASKRLESGYTF.

This chain links TRBV19 with TRBJ2-7; TCRdb outputs TRBD1, but without DNA this stays unchecked. Germline loops: CDR1 LNHDA, CDR2 SQIVND (reference sequence). This CDR3 region has 14 residues. This chain's CDR3 is CASTGTGSSYEQYF.

The chain couples TRBV7-2 to TRBJ1-4. The CDR3 extends over 14 amino acids. The germline V gene has CDR1 SGHTA and CDR2 FQGNSA. This chain's CDR3 is CASRRFATNEKLFF.

The chain employs TRBV7-2 and TRBJ2-7; with no DNA, the TCRdb D assignment of TRBD1 cannot be verified. The germline V gene encodes CDR1 SGHTA and CDR2 FQGNSA. The CDR3 is 14 amino acids. The CDR3 spells CASSLTGASYEQYF.

The chain joins TRBV24-1 to TRBJ2-1; TCRdb gives TRBD1 as the D gene, but with no DNA this cannot be confirmed. The CDR3 contains 14 residues. In germline, CDR1 is KGHDR, CDR2 SFDVKD. CDR3 protein: CATSRQGNYNEQFF.

The chain is built from TRBV27 and TRBJ2-7; TCRdb indicates TRBD1, and absent DNA this call remains unverified. The V gene's germline CDR1 is MNHEY and CDR2 SMNVEV (reference sequence). CDR3 length equals 15 residues. CDR3 loop: CASRPNGQVLYEQYF.

The chain employs TRBV6-2 or TRBV6-3 and TRBJ2-2. Germline CDR1 is MNHEY and CDR2 is SVGEGT. The CDR3 has 14 amino acids. CDR3 amino acids: CASSYDDNTGELFF.

The rearrangement links TRBV12-3 or TRBV12-4 to TRBJ1-2; with no DNA, the TCRdb D assignment of TRBD1 cannot be verified. The CDR3 sequence is 13 residues long. CDR3 region: CASRSDRTVGYTF.

The J gene is TRBJ1-6, the V gene TRBV28; as DNA is missing, the TRBD1 call by TCRdb cannot be tested. This CDR3 spans 14 amino acids. Germline V gene sequence: CDR1 MDHEN, CDR2 SYDVKM. This chain's CDR3 is CASSFDRVGSPLHF.

This chain connects TRBV5-1 to TRBJ2-6; TCRdb selects TRBD1, and the lack of DNA leaves this call unchecked. CDR1 is SGHRS, CDR2 YFSETQ, per germline. The CDR3 contains 17 residues. The CDR3: CASSTGTGPSGANVLTF.

The chain has TRBV20-1 and TRBJ2-3; the D gene TCRdb calls, TRBD1, cannot be checked with no DNA. The CDR3 sequence is 15 residues long. Germline V gene data show CDR1 as DFQATT and CDR2 as SNEGSKA (reference sequence). The CDR3: CSASPIGGSADTQYF.

The gene calls are TRBV3-1 and TRBJ2-2; the D gene TCRdb calls, TRBD1, cannot be checked with no DNA. The length of the CDR3 is 14 residues. CDR1 is LGHDT, CDR2 YNNKEL, per germline (reference sequence). CDR3 loop: CASSQGQVAGELFF.

This chain joins TRBV27 and TRBJ1-5; TCRdb returns TRBD1, unconfirmable since there is no DNA. The CDR3 is 17 amino acids. Germline V gives CDR1 MNHEY, CDR2 SMNVEV (reference sequence). CDR3 amino acids: CASSPAPYGGRSQPQHF.

The J gene is TRBJ1-1, the V gene TRBV9; TCRdb outputs TRBD1, but without DNA this stays unchecked. The CDR3 is 15 residues long. CDR1 and CDR2 (germline): SGDLS, YYNGEE. CDR3 loop: CASSYSRMGASEAFF.

V gene TRBV28 combines with J gene TRBJ1-3. This CDR3 spans 14 amino acids. Germline-derived CDR1 and CDR2 are MDHEN and SYDVKM. The CDR3 reads CASSYDFSGNTIYF.

The chain joins TRBV5-1 to TRBJ2-1. The germline V gene has CDR1 SGHRS and CDR2 YFSETQ. This CDR3 region has 13 residues. CDR3 loop: CASSLGTPNEQFF.

The genes are TRBV6-2 or TRBV6-3 and TRBJ1-1; TCRdb designates TRBD1, a call that cannot be tested without DNA. Germline V gene sequence: CDR1 MNHEY, CDR2 SVGEGT. The CDR3 runs to 17 residues. CDR3: CASSYSEGGLKEAEAFF.

The rearrangement links TRBV28 to TRBJ2-5. The CDR3 runs to 12 residues. CDR1 MDHEN and CDR2 SYDVKM come from the germline V gene. CDR3 amino acids: CASSLLMETQYF.